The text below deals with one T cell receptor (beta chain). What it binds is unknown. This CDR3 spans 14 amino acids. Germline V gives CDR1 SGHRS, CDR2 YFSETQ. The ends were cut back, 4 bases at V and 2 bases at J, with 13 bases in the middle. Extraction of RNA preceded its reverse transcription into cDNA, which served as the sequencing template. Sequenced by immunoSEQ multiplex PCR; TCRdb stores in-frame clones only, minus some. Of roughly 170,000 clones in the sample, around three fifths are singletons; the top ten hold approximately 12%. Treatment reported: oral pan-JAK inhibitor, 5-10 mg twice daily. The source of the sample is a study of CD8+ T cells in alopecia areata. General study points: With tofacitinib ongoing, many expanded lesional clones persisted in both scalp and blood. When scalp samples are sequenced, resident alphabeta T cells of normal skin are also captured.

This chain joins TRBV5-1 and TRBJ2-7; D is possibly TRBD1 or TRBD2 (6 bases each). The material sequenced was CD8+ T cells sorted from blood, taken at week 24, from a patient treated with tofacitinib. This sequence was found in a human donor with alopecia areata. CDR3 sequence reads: CASSAGHPAYEQYF. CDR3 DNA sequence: TGCGCCAGCAGCGCGGGACACCCTGCCTACGAGCAGTACTTC.